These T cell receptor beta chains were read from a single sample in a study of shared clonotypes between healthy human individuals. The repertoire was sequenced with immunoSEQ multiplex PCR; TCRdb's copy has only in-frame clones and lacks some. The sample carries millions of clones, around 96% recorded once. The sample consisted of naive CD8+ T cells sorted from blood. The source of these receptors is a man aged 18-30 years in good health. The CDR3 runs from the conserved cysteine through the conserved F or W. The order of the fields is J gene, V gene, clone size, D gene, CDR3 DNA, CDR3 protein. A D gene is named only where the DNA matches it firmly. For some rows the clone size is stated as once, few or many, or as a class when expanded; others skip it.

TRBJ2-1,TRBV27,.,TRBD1,TGTGCCAGCAGTTACCAGGGGGCCTATGAGCAGTTCTTC,CASSYQGAYEQFF
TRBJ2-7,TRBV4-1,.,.,TGCGCCAGCAGCCAAGATCCATCCGGGGACCTATCCTACGAGCAGTACTTC,CASSQDPSGDLSYEQYF
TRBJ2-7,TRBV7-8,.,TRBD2,TGTGCCAGCAGCTTAGAGGCGGGAGAAGGCTACGAGCAGTACTTC,CASSLEAGEGYEQYF
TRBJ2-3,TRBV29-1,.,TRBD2,TGCAGCGTTTCTTCAAGATACGGGGGGGATACGCAGTATTTT,CSVSSRYGGDTQYF
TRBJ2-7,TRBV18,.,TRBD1,TGTGCCAGCTCACGAGCCGGGACAGGGGACGAGCAGTACTTC,CASSRAGTGDEQYF
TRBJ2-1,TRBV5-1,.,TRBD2,TGCGCCAGCAGCTTTCCGGGACTAGCGGGTGCTGAGCAGTTCTTC,CASSFPGLAGAEQFF
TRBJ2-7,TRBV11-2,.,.,TGTGCCAGCAGCATACAGGGCCGAGACTCCTACGAGCAGTACTTC,CASSIQGRDSYEQYF
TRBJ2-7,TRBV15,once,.,TGTGCCACCAGCAGTCAACCCGGGGCCGAGAGGCCCTACGAGCAGTACTTC,CATSSQPGAERPYEQYF
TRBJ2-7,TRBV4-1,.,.,TGCGCCAGCAGCCAATCCCCTCAAGGAGCCTACGAGCAGTACTTC,CASSQSPQGAYEQYF
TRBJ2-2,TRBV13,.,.,TGTGCCAGCAGCTTACAGGGGGAGCTGTTTTTT,CASSLQGELFF
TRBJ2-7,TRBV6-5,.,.,TGTGCCAGCAGTTACGCGGTGACAGTCTCCGACGAGCAGTACTTC,CASSYAVTVSDEQYF
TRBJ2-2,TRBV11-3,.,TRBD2,TGTGCCAGCAGCCCGCGGGAGGGAAACACCGGGGAGCTGTTTTTT,CASSPREGNTGELFF
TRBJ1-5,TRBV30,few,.,TGTGCCTGGAGGGCCCCCGTCCGTCAGCCCCAGCATTTT,CAWRAPVRQPQHF
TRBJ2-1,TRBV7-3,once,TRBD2,TGTGCCAGCAGCAAAAGCGGGGCAAGCTCCTACAATGAGCAGTTCTTC,CASSKSGASSYNEQFF
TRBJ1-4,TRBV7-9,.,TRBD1,TGTGCCAGCAGCGCCCTGACAGGGCTCCTCGAAAAACTGTTTTTT,CASSALTGLLEKLFF
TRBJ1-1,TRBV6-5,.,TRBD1,TGTGCCAGCAGTCGGACAGGGGTGACTGAAGCTTTCTTT,CASSRTGVTEAFF
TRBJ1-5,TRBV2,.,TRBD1,TGTGCCAGCAGGTCCTCACAGGGGGCACTTCAGCCCCAGCATTTT,CASRSSQGALQPQHF
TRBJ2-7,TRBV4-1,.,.,TGCGCCAGCAGCCAAGATCTTGGGCCGAGCTCCTACGAGCAGTACTTC,CASSQDLGPSSYEQYF
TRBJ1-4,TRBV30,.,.,TGTGCCTGGAGTGGAACAGGGAAGGAAAAACTGTTTTTT,CAWSGTGKEKLFF
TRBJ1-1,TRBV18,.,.,TGTGCCAGCTCACCGCTTACTTCGACTGCCTGGGACACTGAAGCTTTCTTT,CASSPLTSTAWDTEAFF
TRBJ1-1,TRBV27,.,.,TGTGCCAGCAGTTTCCCGGGGAACACTGAAGCTTTCTTT,CASSFPGNTEAFF
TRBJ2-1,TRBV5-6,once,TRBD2,TGTGCCAGCAGCTTGGCGAGCGGGGGCCGAGATGAGCAGTTCTTC,CASSLASGGRDEQFF
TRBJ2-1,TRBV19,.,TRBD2,TGTGCCAGTACTAGCGGGGTTGAGCAGTTCTTC,CASTSGVEQFF
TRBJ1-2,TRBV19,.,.,TGTGCCAGTAGTATAGACGATTACTATGGCTACACCTTC,CASSIDDYYGYTF
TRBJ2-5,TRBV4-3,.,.,TGCGCCAGCAGCCAAGGGGGGCCCCGAGAGACCCAGTACTTC,CASSQGGPRETQYF
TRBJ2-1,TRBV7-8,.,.,TGTGCCAGCAGCTTAGTTCCCAATGAGCAGTTCTTC,CASSLVPNEQFF
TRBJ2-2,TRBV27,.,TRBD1,TGTGCCAGCAGTGTCGGGACAGCACTCACCGGGGAGCTGTTTTTT,CASSVGTALTGELFF
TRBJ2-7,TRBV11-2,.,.,TGTGCCAGCAGCACATACGTAGAAGCCTACGAGCAGTACTTC,CASSTYVEAYEQYF
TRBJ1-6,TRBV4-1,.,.,TGCGCCAGCAGCCAGGCAAACGGAGGGTTTTCACCCCTCCACTTT,CASSQANGGFSPLHF
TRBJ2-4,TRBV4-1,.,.,TGCGCCAGCAGCCAAGATTTGCAGGCTACTTTTTGGGAAAACATTCAGTACTTC,CASSQDLQATFWENIQYF
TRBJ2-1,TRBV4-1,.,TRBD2,TGCGCCAGCAGCCAAACTAGCGAAGGCTCCTACAATGAGCAGTTCTTC,CASSQTSEGSYNEQFF
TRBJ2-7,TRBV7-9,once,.,TGTGCCAGCAGCACAATACCAGGGGACCCCTACGAGCAGTACTTC,CASSTIPGDPYEQYF
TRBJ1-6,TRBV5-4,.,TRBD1,TGTGCCAGCAGCTTCCAGGGGGCTGGATCACCCCTCCACTTT,CASSFQGAGSPLHF
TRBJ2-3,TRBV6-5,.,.,TGTGCCAGCAGTTCGTGGACTAGCACAGATACGCAGTATTTT,CASSSWTSTDTQYF
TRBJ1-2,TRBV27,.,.,TGTGCCAGCAGCCTTACAGGATATAACTATGGCTACACCTTC,CASSLTGYNYGYTF
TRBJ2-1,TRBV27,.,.,TGTGCCAGCAGTTCGTCAACTAGTAAGGGCAACAATGAGCAGTTCTTC,CASSSSTSKGNNEQFF
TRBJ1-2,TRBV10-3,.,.,TGTGCCATCAGTGGCCTGGACACCTTGAACTATGGCTACACCTTC,CAISGLDTLNYGYTF
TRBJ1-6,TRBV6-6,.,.,TGTGCCAGCAGTTACCCACAGGGAAACCTTTCACCCCTCCACTTT,CASSYPQGNLSPLHF
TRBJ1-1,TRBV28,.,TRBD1,TGTGCCGGGCAACAGGGGATGAACACTGAAGCTTTCTTT,CAGQQGMNTEAFF